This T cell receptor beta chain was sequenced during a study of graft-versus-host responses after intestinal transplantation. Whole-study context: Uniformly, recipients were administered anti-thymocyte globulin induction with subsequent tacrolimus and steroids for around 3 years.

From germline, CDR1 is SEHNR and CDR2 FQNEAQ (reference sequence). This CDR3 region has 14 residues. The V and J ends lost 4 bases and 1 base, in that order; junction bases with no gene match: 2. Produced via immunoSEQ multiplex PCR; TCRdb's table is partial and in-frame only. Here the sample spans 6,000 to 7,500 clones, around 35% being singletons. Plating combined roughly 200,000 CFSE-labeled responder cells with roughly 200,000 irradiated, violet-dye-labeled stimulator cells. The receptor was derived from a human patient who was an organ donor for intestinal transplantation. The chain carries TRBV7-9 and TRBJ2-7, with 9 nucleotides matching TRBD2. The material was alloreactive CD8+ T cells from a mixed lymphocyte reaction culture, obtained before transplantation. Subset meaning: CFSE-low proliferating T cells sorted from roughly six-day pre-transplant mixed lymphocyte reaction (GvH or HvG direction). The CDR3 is CASSSSGRSYEQYF. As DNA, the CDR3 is TGTGCCAGCAGCTCGAGCGGGAGGTCCTACGAGCAGTACTTC.